This T cell receptor (beta chain) was profiled in a study of cytomegalovirus exposure and HLA in healthy donors (dated by TCRdb to about 2017). With respect to the entire study: A later analysis indicated that the 130 or so validation repertoires were generated on the platform also employed for the approximately 700 repertoires of the first cohort. The study combined high-throughput TCR immunosequencing, statistical association of individual TCRs with disease status, and machine learning to predict cytomegalovirus infection status. A separate validation cohort of about 110 different subjects was used in addition to the 666-subject first cohort. The aim of the study was to test whether cataloging public T cell receptors could identify signatures of past pathogen exposure.

Receptor amplification or capture employed the immunoSEQ multiplex PCR assay. In the paper's pipeline: A statistical classification framework was built for diagnosing cytomegalovirus status from the catalog of TCR beta chain sequences. The table was pulled from immuneACCESS by TCRdb, which kept in-frame rearrangements only. Such tables lose some clones; where checked, under half of the loss comes from unresolved V genes, and the rest has no known cause. The DNA was the basis for D and trimming; V, J and clone size are from that table. This sample lists some 340,000 clones; roughly 87% were detected once. 0.95% to 1.5% of the sample belongs to the ten largest clones. Results and caveats for the whole study, not just this receptor: The classifier was reported to diagnose cytomegalovirus status with high specificity and sensitivity in both the original cohort and the validation cohort. A total of about 150 TCR beta chains were listed by the study as associated with cytomegalovirus. In a later analysis, TCRs clustered in the first cohort were found to also tend to co-occur in the approximately 120 validation repertoires, with 94% of cluster scores above 0. In vitro tests confirmed that three of the cytomegalovirus-associated TCR beta chains recognize cytomegalovirus antigens. It was suggested by the authors that the approach could potentially be generalized to other disease states and immunological phenotypes. A later analysis lacked HLA typing for the validation cohort, so it scored co-occurrence in that cohort across all 110 or so repertoires. Across donors, most TCR sequences were observed very rarely, whereas some public TCRs were present in many individuals.

Of note for this clone: The clone's antigen remains unknown. Base qualities are not recorded, but no much larger clone differs from it by a single base.

The donors were included in the validation cohort of some 110 subjects, a group kept apart from the 666-subject first cohort. A distance of 18 bases separates the germline ends of V and J, which lose 5 bases and 5 bases respectively. The CDR3 contains 16 residues, cysteine and phenylalanine counted. The sequence is cut down to CDR3 DNA, 48 bases in frame from base 1. CDR1 and CDR2 were assigned from the germline V gene as SGHTA and FQGTGA. Sequencing was done on a sample of PBMCs. The sequence derives from a woman younger than 45 in good health and CMV-seropositive. The V gene is TRBV7-3 and the J gene is TRBJ2-2; TRBD1 is possibly the D segment (6 matching bases). The CDR3 protein is CASSPQPGVETGELFF. The DNA is as follows: TGTGCCAGCAGCCCACAACCAGGGGTCGAGACCGGGGAGCTGTTTTTT.